Included here is one T cell receptor (beta chain) sequence, with context. Its specificity is not known. The sample comes from a study of T cell responses to AZD1222 COVID-19 vaccine. Overall study results and limits: Clonal diversity was possibly underestimated, and white British individuals and females predominated among donors. Across the whole spike, CD4 TCRs peaked at regions 160-218 and 743-854. Following two doses of AZD1222, Spike-specific TCR breadth and depth rose. Nearly half of unique spike-specific TCRs reportedly avoided B.1.351 and B.1.1.7 mutated regions.

The assay was immunoSEQ multiplex PCR, and TCRdb's table has in-frame clones only and misses some. The sample lists roughly 65,000 clones; 88% were seen once. The germline gives CDR1 MNHEY, CDR2 SVGEGT. The CDR3 sequence is 14 residues long. With V trimmed by 5 bases and J by 4 bases, 3 bases remained unmatched. The chain combines TRBV6-2 or TRBV6-3 with TRBJ1-5; 9 nucleotides align to TRBD1. Sample: peripheral blood, taken on day 0 of AZD1222 vaccination. The sequence was obtained from an adult in good health. The CDR3, as DNA: TGTGCCAGCAGTCATGGACAGGGGAATCAGCCCCAGCATTTT. Protein sequence: CASSHGQGNQPQHF.